This T cell receptor beta chain stems from a study of T cell responses to AZD1222 COVID-19 vaccine. Study-wide points: Most donors were white British and more were female, and clonal diversity was possibly underestimated.

For this clone: The antigen is undetermined.

Sequencing used immunoSEQ multiplex PCR; TCRdb keeps in-frame clones, though not all of them. The sample lists 130,000 to 150,000 clones, about 92% occurring once. Germline V gene sequence: CDR1 SGHKS, CDR2 YYEKEE (reference sequence). The CDR3 is made up of 14 amino acids. Trimming took 4 bases from V and 3 from J, leaving 13 bases between them. Sequences were derived from peripheral blood, sampled after recovery from COVID-19. The V call is TRBV5-5, the J call TRBJ1-2; D is possibly TRBD1 (5 bases). This clonotype was sampled from an adult who had recovered from COVID-19. The CDR3 loop reads CASSPDGGHYGYTF. For the CDR3, the DNA is TGTGCCAGCAGCCCGGACGGGGGACACTATGGCTACACCTTC.